This T cell receptor beta chain is drawn from a study of neurological immune-mediated disorders. Study outcomes and limitations: There were no CDR3 amino acid sequences shared by expanded clones across subjects, a result suggesting private repertoires in all groups.

This clonotype was recorded many times. Its antigen is unidentified. V dropped 5 bases and J dropped 7; count of bases not matched to a gene: 10. From germline, CDR1 is MNHNS and CDR2 SASEGT. The CDR3 totals 15 residues. The cDNA was synthesized by means of template-switch 5'RACE, which was carried out with 10-nucleotide random UMIs. TCRdb called the 5' RACE reads again in MiXCR, with one record for every CDR3 protein. The table records tens of thousands of distinct CDR3 sequences, 2.5% to 3% of them present only once. This receptor was identified in a woman in her twenties or thirties with multiple sclerosis. The genes are TRBV6-1 and TRBJ2-1; 8 bases agree with TRBD1. Sequencing was performed on PBMCs. In DNA, the CDR3 is TGTGCCAGCAGTCCAGATACAGGGGGGCGGAATGAGCAGTTCTTC. This sequence encodes CASSPDTGGRNEQFF.